These T cell receptor beta chains were read from a single sample in a study of identical twins. MiXCR, run by TCRdb on the 5' RACE reads, gives a single entry per CDR3 protein. This table has approximately 250,000 distinct CDR3 sequences, 6% to 7% appearing once. The sample also formed part of further work on T cells expressing NK-cell markers.

Specimen: CD8+ T cells sorted from blood. These receptors were taken from a woman aged 18-29 years in good health. The CDR3 runs from the conserved cysteine through the conserved F or W. D genes are given only for firm matches. Clone size is given for some rows only: seen once, a few or many times, or a class if the clone is expanded.

CATRAMGPEETWGYTF | TGTGCCACCAGAGCGATGGGGCCCGAGGAGACATGGGGCTACACCTTC | NA | TRBV15 | NA | TRBJ1-2
CSAPGQGREGYTF | TGCAGCGCTCCGGGGCAGGGGCGGGAGGGCTACACCTTC | NA | TRBV29-1 | few | TRBJ1-2
CASSLWSRGRFGTDTQYF | TGTGCCAGCAGCTTGTGGAGCAGGGGGCGCTTTGGCACAGATACGCAGTATTTT | TRBD1 | TRBV5-4 | NA | TRBJ2-3
CASGRLTDTQYF | TGTGCCAGCGGGAGGCTTACAGATACGCAGTATTTT | NA | TRBV27 | few | TRBJ2-3
CASGLTHKVNEQFF | TGTGCTAGTGGTTTAACTCATAAGGTGAATGAGCAGTTCTTC | NA | TRBV12-5 | many | TRBJ2-1
CASSISQGSYEQYF | TGTGCCAGCAGCATTAGCCAGGGCAGCTACGAGCAGTACTTC | NA | TRBV7-2 | many | TRBJ2-7
CASSQDRSHEQYF | TGCGCCAGCAGCCAGGACAGATCCCACGAGCAGTACTTC | NA | TRBV4-3 | few | TRBJ2-7
CASSQDVANNEKLFF | TGTGCCAGCAGCCAAGATGTGGCAAACAATGAAAAACTGTTTTTT | NA | TRBV14 | many | TRBJ1-4
CASRTNSYEQYF | TGCGCCAGCAGGACAAACTCCTACGAGCAGTACTTC | NA | TRBV10-1 | many | TRBJ2-7
CASRGATGGPGKLFF | TGTGCCAGCAGAGGAGCGACAGGGGGACCCGGAAAACTGTTTTTT | TRBD1 | TRBV6-1 | NA | TRBJ1-4
CASGDTGLSYEQYF | TGTGCCAGCGGGGATACAGGTCTCTCCTACGAGCAGTACTTC | NA | TRBV3-1 | few | TRBJ2-7
CASSLEDGMRDTQYF | TGCGCCAGCAGCTTGGAGGACGGAATGAGGGATACGCAGTATTTT | NA | TRBV5-1 | NA | TRBJ2-3
CASSGLAGLPDTQYF | TGTGCCAGCAGCGGGCTGGCAGGGTTGCCAGATACGCAGTATTTT | NA | TRBV5-6 | many | TRBJ2-3
CASSHPTGDEQFF | TGCGCCAGCAGCCACCCTACAGGGGATGAGCAGTTCTTC | TRBD1 | TRBV5-1 | few | TRBJ2-1
CASTLDELSRVTGELFF | TGTGCCAGCACCTTAGACGAACTTAGCAGGGTTACCGGGGAGCTGTTTTTT | NA | TRBV7-9 | many | TRBJ2-2
CASSGTGTGHTEAFF | TGTGCCAGCAGCGGAACCGGGACAGGGCACACTGAAGCTTTCTTT | TRBD1 | TRBV9 | NA | TRBJ1-1
CATNLRDSGGYEQFF | TGTGCCACCAACCTTCGGGACTCAGGCGGGTATGAGCAGTTCTTC | NA | TRBV27 | NA | TRBJ2-1
CASSPGTGAGEQYF | TGTGCCAGCAGCCCAGGGACAGGGGCGGGCGAGCAGTACTTC | TRBD1 | TRBV11-2 | few | TRBJ2-7
CASSLLSGGYTF | TGTGCCAGCTCCCTCCTCAGCGGCGGCTACACCTTC | NA | TRBV11-2 | few | TRBJ1-2
CASSIPESSYNEQFF | TGTGCCAGCAGCATTCCCGAGAGCTCCTACAATGAGCAGTTCTTC | NA | TRBV7-2 | NA | TRBJ2-1
CASRGNTEAFF | TGTGCCAGCAGGGGGAACACTGAAGCTTTCTTT | NA | TRBV27 | many | TRBJ1-1
CAWSLIGNEQFF | TGTGCCTGGAGCCTGATTGGGAATGAGCAGTTCTTC | NA | TRBV30 | few | TRBJ2-1
CASSTGLAGGPKETQYF | TGTGCCAGCAGTACTGGACTAGCGGGAGGGCCCAAGGAGACCCAGTACTTC | TRBD2 | TRBV12-3/TRBV12-4 | NA | TRBJ2-5